The present T cell receptor (beta chain) was sequenced within a study of monozygotic twins with inflammatory bowel disease. Germline assignment: CDR1 GTSNPN and CDR2 SVGIG (reference sequence). The CDR3 loop spans 17 amino acids. General study points: Especially where disease activity was present, IBD patients had fewer clonotypes in common with others than healthy twins did.

UMIs that had a 6-nucleotide sample barcode were put in using template switching. TCRdb re-called the 5' RACE reads, yielding one record per CDR3 amino acid sequence without DNA. This listing includes 330,000 or so distinct CDR3 sequences. Details on this clonotype: The antigen remains unidentified.

The sample comprised blood. The chain couples TRBV30 to TRBJ2-1; the D gene TCRdb calls, TRBD2, cannot be checked with no DNA. This clonotype was sampled from a human donor with ulcerative colitis or Crohn's disease, or a healthy co-twin of an affected twin (not recorded which). CDR3 sequence reads: CAWSFTYSGSTYNEQFF.